Below, 12 T cell receptor beta chains from the same sample are listed, as sequenced in a study of blood T cell repertoires in COVID-19. Libraries were prepared by immunoSEQ multiplex PCR; TCRdb keeps only in-frame clonotypes and omits some of them. The sample consists of 390,000 or so clones, about nine tenths of them appearing once. Sequencing input: peripheral blood. The receptors derive from a woman under 40 with active or convalescent COVID-19.

This chain joins TRBV19 and TRBJ1-5, with D perhaps TRBD1 (6 bases). Germline assignment: CDR1 LNHDA and CDR2 SQIVND (reference sequence). CDR3 length: 15 residues. The V end was cut by 5 bases, the J end by 4 bases, with 15 bases between. CDR3 coding DNA: TGTGCCAGTAGTCTACCGGACAGTCGGAATCAGCCCCAGCATTTT. It is translated as CASSLPDSRNQPQHF.

This sequence joins TRBV11-3 and TRBJ2-1; no reliable D call. V was clipped by 5 bases and J by 8 bases, with 7 bases between them. The CDR3 is 11 residues long. Per germline, CDR1 SGHNT and CDR2 YENEEA. As DNA, the CDR3 is TGTGCCAGCAGCGGTGGAGATGAGCAGTTCTTC. Its translation: CASSGGDEQFF.

The chain links TRBV27 to TRBJ1-1; a weak D match, TRBD1 (6 bases). Between the trimmed V and J ends, which lost 4 bases and 1 base, there was a span of 13 bases. The CDR3 totals 15 residues. Germline CDR1 reads MNHEY; CDR2 reads SMNVEV (reference sequence). This CDR3 reads CASSSLPRGNTEAFF. In DNA, the CDR3 is TGTGCCAGCAGTTCCCTACCCAGGGGGAACACTGAAGCTTTCTTT.

This chain uses TRBV5-8 with TRBJ2-5, with 9 nucleotides matching TRBD1. Germline V CDR1 and CDR2: SGHTS, YDEGEE. Unmatched junction bases numbered 5, after V lost 6 bases and J lost 2 bases. This CDR3 is 14 amino acids long. This CDR3 is CASNIQGAQETQYF. The CDR3 DNA reads as TGTGCCAGCAACATACAGGGGGCACAAGAGACCCAGTACTTC.

This chain joins TRBV9 and TRBJ1-1; tentative D call: TRBD1 (5 bases). V was cut by 3 bases and J by 1 base, with 10 bases left in between. In germline, CDR1 is SGDLS, CDR2 YYNGEE. CDR3 length equals 14 residues. CDR3 region: CASSGARGNTEAFF. CDR3 nucleotides: TGTGCCAGCAGCGGCGCTAGGGGGAACACTGAAGCTTTCTTT.

The gene calls are TRBV19 and TRBJ1-5; D gene uncertain. Germline CDR1 LNHDA, CDR2 SQIVND (reference sequence). The CDR3 spans 12 residues. The ends were cut back, 10 bases at V and 6 bases at J, with 13 bases in the middle. The CDR3 sequence is CATSRGVQPQHF. CDR3 bases: TGTGCCACCTCGCGGGGAGTTCAGCCCCAGCATTTT.

The chain has TRBV6-1 and TRBJ1-1; unclear D gene. This CDR3 comprises 14 residues. Trimming took 1 base from V and 6 from J, leaving 12 bases between them. CDR1 and CDR2 (germline): MNHNS, SASEGT. The CDR3 DNA follows: TGTGCCAGCAGTGAAGGGCCCGAACCATCTGAAGCTTTCTTT. It yields the protein CASSEGPEPSEAFF.

This clone was found once. The chain has TRBV18 and TRBJ1-1; 9 nucleotides match TRBD1. The germline V gene encodes CDR1 KGHSH and CDR2 LQKENI. The J segment lost 0 bases and the V segment lost 1 base, leaving 6 bases of the junction unmatched. The CDR3 is made up of 17 amino acids. The CDR3 protein is CASSPQPQGAMNTEAFF. CDR3 sequence (DNA): TGTGCCAGCTCACCACAACCACAGGGGGCCATGAACACTGAAGCTTTCTTT.

V gene TRBV19 combines with J gene TRBJ1-2, with no clear D. The CDR3 is made up of 14 amino acids. The ends were cut back, 3 bases at V and 4 bases at J, with 12 bases in the middle. Looked up from germline, CDR1 is LNHDA and CDR2 is SQIVND (reference sequence). Written as DNA, the CDR3 is TGTGCCAGTAGTATGTCCCCAGTATCCTATGGCTACACCTTC. Translated, it gives CASSMSPVSYGYTF.

This clone has only one observation. The chain uses TRBV7-8 and TRBJ1-6, with D uncertain. Trimming pared 1 base from V and 12 bases from J, leaving 10 bases between. Germline CDR1 reads SGHVS; CDR2 reads FQNEAQ. CDR3 length equals 13 residues. The CDR3 DNA is TGTGCCAGCAGCTTAGACCTCCGCGTACCCCTCCACTTT. It yields the protein CASSLDLRVPLHF.

The chain joins TRBV19 to TRBJ1-1, with 12 bases fitting TRBD1. The CDR3 is 15 residues long. V shed 4 bases, J shed 7 bases, and the junction held 7 bases outside the gene matches. Germline CDR1 reads LNHDA; CDR2 reads SQIVND (reference sequence). The DNA for the CDR3 is TGTGCCAGTAGTACCCGGGACAGGGGGCGGGGTGAAGCTTTCTTT. This gives the protein CASSTRDRGRGEAFF.

This chain joins TRBV6-1 and TRBJ1-2, with 10 nucleotides matching TRBD1. CDR3 length: 16 amino acids. The V gene end was trimmed by 3 bases and the J gene end by 0 bases; junction bases not matched to a gene: 4. Germline V gives CDR1 MNHNS, CDR2 SASEGT. CDR3 protein: CASSDPTGGANYGYTF. CDR3 DNA: TGTGCCAGCAGTGACCCGACAGGGGGCGCTAACTATGGCTACACCTTC.